Listed below are T cell receptor beta chains from one sample, sequenced in a study of Graves' ophthalmopathy and Graves' hyperthyroidism. TCRdb reanalysed the multiplex PCR reads using MiXCR and keeps one entry per CDR3 protein. The table includes roughly 400,000 distinct CDR3 sequences, about a sixth detected once. Sequenced material: peripheral blood. All receptors come from an adult woman with stable Graves' hyperthyroidism. The conserved cysteine and the conserved F or W are not part of the CDR3 here. Each record gives: V gene, CDR3 length, J gene, CDR3 protein.

>TRBV19|12|TRBJ2-7
ASSPGWGAYEQY
>TRBV6-5|12|TRBJ1-2
ASSYLGGNYGYT
>TRBV11-2|14|TRBJ1-2
ASSLGGTGPLYGYT
>TRBV11-3|12|TRBJ2-2
ASSSRQGTGELF
>TRBV29-1|12|TRBJ2-7
SVEDEGQPYEQY
>TRBV28|13|TRBJ1-1
ASSFLGNKNTEAF
>TRBV28|11|TRBJ2-2
ASSPVPRGDLF
>TRBV7-2|16|TRBJ1-1
ASSLSQGLDFLNTEAF
>TRBV6-1|12|TRBJ2-5
ASSEGQHQETQY
>TRBV29-1|10|TRBJ2-7
SVWDGSYEQY
>TRBV4-2|13|TRBJ2-7
ASSQEQREGYEQY
>TRBV3-1|13|TRBJ2-7
ASSQDQRAAYEQY
>TRBV30|13|TRBJ1-5
AWSVQGAYNQPQH
>TRBV12-3/TRBV12-4|12|TRBJ2-5
ASSLSGTGETQY
>TRBV12-3/TRBV12-4|15|TRBJ2-2
ASSFMGARGVGGELF
>TRBV19|12|TRBJ1-1
ASSQPGQDTEAF
>TRBV6-2/TRBV6-3|14|TRBJ1-2
ASSYSVPLDDYGYT
>TRBV5-1|14|TRBJ2-4
ASSFATQGPFEIQY
>TRBV6-4|11|TRBJ1-5
AGSGDRNQPQH
>TRBV7-2|13|TRBJ2-2
ASSPRAGGTGELF
>TRBV20-1|11|TRBJ2-5
SANTGGRETQY
>TRBV7-8|12|TRBJ2-5
ASSLGPLGETQY
>TRBV28|13|TRBJ2-5
ASSLRGQGTETQY
>TRBV6-5|11|TRBJ2-2
ASSYSRRSELF
>TRBV7-2|11|TRBJ2-7
ASSPLSGTMQY
>TRBV6-5|9|TRBJ1-1
ASSSDTEAF
>TRBV28|14|TRBJ1-1
ASSPLTGPVNTEAF
>TRBV20-1|15|TRBJ2-2
SASVSSGRSGTGELF
>TRBV24-1|11|TRBJ2-7
ATGLAGVSEQY
>TRBV5-1|13|TRBJ2-7
ASSLGVASTYEQY
>TRBV4-1|14|TRBJ2-7
ASSRERTGGWDEQY
>TRBV6-1|13|TRBJ2-2
ASRPTGALTGELF
>TRBV9|14|TRBJ1-3
ASSQSGGVGRNTIY
>TRBV4-2|14|TRBJ1-2
ASSQQLPGEDYGYT
>TRBV11-1|14|TRBJ1-3
ASSPRVLAPGNTIY
>TRBV7-9|12|TRBJ2-7
ASSSSHRSYEQY
>TRBV4-2|15|TRBJ2-5
ASSQESVTVLQETQY
>TRBV11-2|13|TRBJ2-3
ASSWIWGRTDTQY
>TRBV30|12|TRBJ2-2
AWTKGFNTGELF
>TRBV6-1|12|TRBJ2-5
ASSRFSLEETQY
>TRBV20-1|14|TRBJ1-1
SAVGMGRGSDTEAF
>TRBV6-1|11|TRBJ2-7
ASTDGGAYEQY
>TRBV7-2|11|TRBJ2-5
ASSLGRDGTQY
>TRBV27|13|TRBJ1-2
ASSAQGRSRWGYT
>TRBV20-1|14|TRBJ2-7
SAQRPLAVVGYDQY
>TRBV28|14|TRBJ2-2
ASSFGGRRDTGELF
>TRBV6-6|10|TRBJ2-7
ASGTAWDEQY
>TRBV6-2/TRBV6-3|15|TRBJ2-1
ASSKPGLAGGHNEQF
>TRBV6-1|12|TRBJ1-1
ASSEAKIYTEAF
>TRBV28|10|TRBJ1-1
ASNPPPGEAF
>TRBV6-1|13|TRBJ2-7
ASSPPPSRPREQY
>TRBV6-5|11|TRBJ2-7
ASKDGGTYEQY
>TRBV20-1|10|TRBJ2-5
SVIPKSETQY